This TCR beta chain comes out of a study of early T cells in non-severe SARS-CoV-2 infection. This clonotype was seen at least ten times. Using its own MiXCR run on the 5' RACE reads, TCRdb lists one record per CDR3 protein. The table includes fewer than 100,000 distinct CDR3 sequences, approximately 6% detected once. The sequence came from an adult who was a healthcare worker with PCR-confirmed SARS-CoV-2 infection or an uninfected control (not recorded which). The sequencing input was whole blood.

The CDR3 loop is CASSYLDKQYF. The CDR3 nucleotides read TGTGCCAGCAGTTACCTCGATAAGCAGTACTTC. This chain uses TRBV6-2 or TRBV6-3 with TRBJ2-7; D call uncertain. Per germline, CDR1 MNHEY and CDR2 SVGEGT. V lost 2 bases and J lost 8, with 7 bases in between. The CDR3 spans 11 residues.